This T cell receptor (beta chain) originates from a study of T cell repertoires in cytomegalovirus infection. General study results and limits: CMV carriers with the relevant HLA were identified by cumulative public TCR beta family frequency. Within the response measured ex vivo, HLA-C-restricted CMV-specific TCR beta clonotypes were dominant.

TCRdb reprocessed the reads via MiXCR and lists one record per CDR3 protein. The sample holds 100,000 to 120,000 distinct CDR3 sequences, around 30% seen once. This clonotype was picked up many times. What it binds is unknown. CDR1 SGHVS and CDR2 FQNEAQ come from the germline V gene. The ends were cut back, 4 bases at V and 2 bases at J, with 15 bases in the middle. CDR3 length equals 16 residues. The input for sequencing was CD8+ T cells from cultured PBMCs, taken from culture after CMV antigen stimulation. This rearrangement joins TRBV7-8 to TRBJ1-5; D gene ambiguous. This TCR was sampled from a human donor in good health (CMV status not recorded). Some clones in this sample may be carry-over from other donors' samples. CDR3 nucleotides: TGTGCCAGCAGCTCCGGGTACTCTTCGGGCAATCAGCCCCAGCATTTT. Protein product: CASSSGYSSGNQPQHF.